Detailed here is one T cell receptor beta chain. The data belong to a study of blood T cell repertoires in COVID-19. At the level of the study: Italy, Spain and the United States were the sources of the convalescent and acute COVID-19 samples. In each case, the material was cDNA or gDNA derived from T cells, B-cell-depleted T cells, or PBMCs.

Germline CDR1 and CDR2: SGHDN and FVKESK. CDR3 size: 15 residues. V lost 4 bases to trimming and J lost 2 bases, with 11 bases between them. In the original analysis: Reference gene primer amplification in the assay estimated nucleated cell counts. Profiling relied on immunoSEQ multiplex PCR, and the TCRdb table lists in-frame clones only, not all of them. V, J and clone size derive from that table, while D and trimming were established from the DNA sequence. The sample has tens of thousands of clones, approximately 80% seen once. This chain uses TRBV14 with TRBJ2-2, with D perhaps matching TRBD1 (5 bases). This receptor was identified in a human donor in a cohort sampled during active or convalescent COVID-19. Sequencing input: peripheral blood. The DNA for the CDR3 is TGTGCCAGCAGCCGGTTTGGGGCTAACACCGGGGAGCTGTTTTTT. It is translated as CASSRFGANTGELFF. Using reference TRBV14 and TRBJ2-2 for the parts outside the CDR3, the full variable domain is EAGVTQFPSHSVIEKGQTVTLRCDPISGHDNLYWYRRVMGKEIKFLLHFVKESKQDESGMPNNRFLAERTGGTYSTLKVQPAELEDSGVYFCASSRFGANTGELFFGEGSRLTVL.